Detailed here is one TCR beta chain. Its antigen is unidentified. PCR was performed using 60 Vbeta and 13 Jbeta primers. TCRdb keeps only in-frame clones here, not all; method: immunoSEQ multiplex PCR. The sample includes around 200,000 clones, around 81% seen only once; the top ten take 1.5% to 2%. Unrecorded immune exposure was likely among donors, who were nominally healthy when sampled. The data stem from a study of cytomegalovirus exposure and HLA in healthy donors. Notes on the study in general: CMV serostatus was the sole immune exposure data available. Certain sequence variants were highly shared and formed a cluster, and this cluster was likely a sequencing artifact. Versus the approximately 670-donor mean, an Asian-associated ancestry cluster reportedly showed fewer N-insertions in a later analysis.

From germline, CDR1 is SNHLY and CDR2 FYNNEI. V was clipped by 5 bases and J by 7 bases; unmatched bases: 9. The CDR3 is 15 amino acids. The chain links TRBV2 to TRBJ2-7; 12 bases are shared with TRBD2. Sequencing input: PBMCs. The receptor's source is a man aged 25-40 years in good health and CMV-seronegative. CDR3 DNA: TGTGCCAGCAGTAGGCTAGCGGGAGGGCCGGATGAGCAGTACTTC. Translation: CASSRLAGGPDEQYF.